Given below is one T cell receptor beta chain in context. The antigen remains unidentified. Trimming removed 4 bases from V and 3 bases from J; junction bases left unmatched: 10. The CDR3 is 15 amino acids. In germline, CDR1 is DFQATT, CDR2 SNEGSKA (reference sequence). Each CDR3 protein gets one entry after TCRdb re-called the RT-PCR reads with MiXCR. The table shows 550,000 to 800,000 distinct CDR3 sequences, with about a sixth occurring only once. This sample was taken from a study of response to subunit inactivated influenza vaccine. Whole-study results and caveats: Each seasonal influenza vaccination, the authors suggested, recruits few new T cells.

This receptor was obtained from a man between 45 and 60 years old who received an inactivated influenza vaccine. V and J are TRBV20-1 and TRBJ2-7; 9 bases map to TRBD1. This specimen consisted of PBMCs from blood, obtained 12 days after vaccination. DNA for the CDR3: TGCAGTGCTACCCGACAGGGGGAGGTAGGCTACGAGCAGTACTTC. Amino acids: CSATRQGEVGYEQYF.